By frequency in the sample, the clone carrying this T cell receptor (beta chain) is medium-sized. The V gene lost 1 base and the J gene lost 5 bases, with 9 bases spanning the gap. The germline gives CDR1 SGHVS, CDR2 FNYEAQ. The CDR3 has 14 amino acids. This sample is part of a study of blood T cell repertoires in COVID-19. Study context: There were acute and convalescent COVID-19 samples, and they came from the United States, Italy and Spain. Sources were T cells, B-cell-depleted T cells, or PBMCs; the material itself was cDNA or gDNA.

Methods used by the authors: Amplification of reference gene primers was used by the study to estimate nucleated cell counts. Only in-frame clones appear in the TCRdb table, and some are missing; sequencing was by immunoSEQ multiplex PCR. Clonal size and the V and J genes are those of that table, whereas D and trimming came from the DNA. The sample consists of tens of thousands of clones, around 81% of them appearing once. This TCR came from a woman in her 70s with acute or convalescent COVID-19. The V and J genes are TRBV7-6 and TRBJ1-5; D is unclear. The sample comprised peripheral blood. The CDR3 DNA reads as TGTGCCAGCAGCTTAGGTTATGGAGATCAGCCCCAGCATTTT. Amino acid sequence: CASSLGYGDQPQHF. The full variable domain, its missing parts supplied by reference TRBV7-6 and TRBJ1-5, is GAGVSQSPRYKVTKRGQDVALRCDPISGHVSLYWYRQALGQGPEFLTYFNYEAQQDKSGLPNDRFSAERPEGSISTLTIQRTEQRDSAMYRCASSLGYGDQPQHFGDGTRLSIL.